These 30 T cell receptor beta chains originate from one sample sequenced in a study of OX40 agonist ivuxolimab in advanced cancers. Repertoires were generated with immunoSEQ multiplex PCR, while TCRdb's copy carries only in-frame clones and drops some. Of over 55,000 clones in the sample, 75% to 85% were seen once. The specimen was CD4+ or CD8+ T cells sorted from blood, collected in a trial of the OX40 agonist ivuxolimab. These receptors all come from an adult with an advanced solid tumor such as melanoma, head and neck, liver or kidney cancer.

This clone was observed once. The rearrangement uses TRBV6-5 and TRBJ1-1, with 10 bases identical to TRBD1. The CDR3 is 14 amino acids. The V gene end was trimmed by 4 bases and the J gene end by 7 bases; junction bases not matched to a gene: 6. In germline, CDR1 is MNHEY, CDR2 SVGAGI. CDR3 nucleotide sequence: TGTGCCAGCAGTTCCTCGGACAGGGGGGTTGAAGCTTTCTTT. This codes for CASSSSDRGVEAFF.

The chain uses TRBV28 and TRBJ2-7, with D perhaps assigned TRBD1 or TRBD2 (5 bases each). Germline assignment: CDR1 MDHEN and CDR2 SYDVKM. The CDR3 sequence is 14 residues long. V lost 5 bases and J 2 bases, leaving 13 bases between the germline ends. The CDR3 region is CASSLEGITYEQYF. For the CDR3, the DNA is TGTGCCAGCAGTCTTGAGGGGATAACCTACGAGCAGTACTTC.

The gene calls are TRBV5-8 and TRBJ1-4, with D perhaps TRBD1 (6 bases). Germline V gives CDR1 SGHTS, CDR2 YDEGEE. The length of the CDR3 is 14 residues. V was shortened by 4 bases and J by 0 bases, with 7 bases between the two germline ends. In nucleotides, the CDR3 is TGTGCCAGCAGCAGACAGGCAACTAATGAAAAACTGTTTTTT. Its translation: CASSRQATNEKLFF.

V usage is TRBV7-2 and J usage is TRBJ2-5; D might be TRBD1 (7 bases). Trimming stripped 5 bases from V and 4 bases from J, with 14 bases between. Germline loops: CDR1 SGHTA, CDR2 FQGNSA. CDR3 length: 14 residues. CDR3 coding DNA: TGTGCCAGCAGCCCCAACAGGGGAGGAGAGACCCAGTACTTC. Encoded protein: CASSPNRGGETQYF. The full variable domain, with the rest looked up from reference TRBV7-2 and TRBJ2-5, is GAGVSQSPSNKVTEKGKDVELRCDPISGHTALYWYRQSLGQGLEFLIYFQGNSAPDKSGLPSDRFSAERTGGSVSTLTIQRTQQEDSAVYLCASSPNRGGETQYFGPGTRLLVL.

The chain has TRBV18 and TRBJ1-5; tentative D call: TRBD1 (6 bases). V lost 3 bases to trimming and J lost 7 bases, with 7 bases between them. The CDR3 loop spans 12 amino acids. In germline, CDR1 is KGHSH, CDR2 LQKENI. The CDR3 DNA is TGTGCCAGCTCACCCCAGGGGCAGCCCCAGCATTTT. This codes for CASSPQGQPQHF.

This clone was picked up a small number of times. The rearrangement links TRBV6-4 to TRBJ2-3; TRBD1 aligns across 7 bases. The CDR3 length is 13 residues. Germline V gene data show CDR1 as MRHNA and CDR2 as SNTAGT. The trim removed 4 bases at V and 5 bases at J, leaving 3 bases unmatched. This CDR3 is CASSGQGGDTQYF. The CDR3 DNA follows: TGTGCCAGCAGTGGACAGGGTGGAGATACGCAGTATTTT.

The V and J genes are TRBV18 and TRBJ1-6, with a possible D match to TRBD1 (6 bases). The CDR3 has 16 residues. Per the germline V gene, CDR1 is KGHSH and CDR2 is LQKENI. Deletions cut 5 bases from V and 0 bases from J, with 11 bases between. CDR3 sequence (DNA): TGTGCCAGCTCATTCGACAGGCCCTCCTATAATTCACCCCTCCACTTT. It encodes CASSFDRPSYNSPLHF.

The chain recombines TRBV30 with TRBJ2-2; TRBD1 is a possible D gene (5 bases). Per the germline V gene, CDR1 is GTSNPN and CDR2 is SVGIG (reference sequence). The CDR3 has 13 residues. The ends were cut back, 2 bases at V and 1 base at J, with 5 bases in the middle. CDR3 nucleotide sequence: TGTGCCTGGAGTCAGGGGAACACCGGGGAGCTGTTTTTT. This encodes CAWSQGNTGELFF. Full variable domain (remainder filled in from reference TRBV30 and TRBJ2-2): SQTIHQWPATLVQPVGSPLSLECTVEGTSNPNLYWYRQAAGRGLQLLFYSVGIGQISSEVPQNLSASRPQDRQFILSSKKLLLSDSGFYLCAWSQGNTGELFFGEGSRLTVL.

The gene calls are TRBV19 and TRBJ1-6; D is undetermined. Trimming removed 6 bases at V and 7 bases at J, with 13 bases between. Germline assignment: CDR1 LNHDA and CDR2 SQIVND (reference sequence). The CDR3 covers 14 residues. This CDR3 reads CASRDPPENSPLHF. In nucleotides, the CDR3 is TGTGCCAGTAGGGACCCGCCAGAGAATTCACCCCTCCACTTT. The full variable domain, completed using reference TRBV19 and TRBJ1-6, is DGGITQSPKYLFRKEGQNVTLSCEQNLNHDAMYWYRQDPGQGLRLIYYSQIVNDFQKGDIAEGYSVSREKKESFPLTVTSAQKNPTAFYLCASRDPPENSPLHFGNGTRLTVT.

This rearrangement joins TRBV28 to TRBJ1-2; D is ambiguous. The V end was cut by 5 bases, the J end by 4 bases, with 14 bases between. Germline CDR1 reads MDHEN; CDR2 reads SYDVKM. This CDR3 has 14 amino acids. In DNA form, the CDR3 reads TGTGCCAGCAGTCCCCCCCCTCCGGTCTATGGCTACACCTTC. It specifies CASSPPPPVYGYTF.

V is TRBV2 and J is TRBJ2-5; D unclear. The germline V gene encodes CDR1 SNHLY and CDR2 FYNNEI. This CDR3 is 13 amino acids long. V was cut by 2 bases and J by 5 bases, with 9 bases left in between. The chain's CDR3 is CASSELYGETQYF. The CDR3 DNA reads TGTGCCAGCAGTGAACTATACGGGGAGACCCAGTACTTC. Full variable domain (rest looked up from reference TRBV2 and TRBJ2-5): EPEVTQTPSHQVTQMGQEVILRCVPISNHLYFYWYRQILGQKVEFLVSFYNNEISEKSEIFDDQFSVERPDGSNFTLKIRSTKLEDSAMYFCASSELYGETQYFGPGTRLLVL.

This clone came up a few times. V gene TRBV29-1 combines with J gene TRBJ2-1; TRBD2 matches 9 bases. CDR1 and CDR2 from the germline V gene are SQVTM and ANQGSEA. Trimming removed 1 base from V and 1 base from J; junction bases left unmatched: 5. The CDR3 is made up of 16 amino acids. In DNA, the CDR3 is TGCAGCGTTGAAGGGAGCGGGAGGCTTTCCTACAATGAGCAGTTCTTC. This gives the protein CSVEGSGRLSYNEQFF.

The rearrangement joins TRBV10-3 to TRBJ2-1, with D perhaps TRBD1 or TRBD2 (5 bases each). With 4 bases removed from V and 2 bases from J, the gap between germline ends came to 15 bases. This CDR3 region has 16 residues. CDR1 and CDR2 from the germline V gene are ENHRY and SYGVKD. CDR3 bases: TGTGCCATCAGTGGGGGGAACACGAACCCCTACAATGAGCAGTTCTTC. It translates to CAISGGNTNPYNEQFF.

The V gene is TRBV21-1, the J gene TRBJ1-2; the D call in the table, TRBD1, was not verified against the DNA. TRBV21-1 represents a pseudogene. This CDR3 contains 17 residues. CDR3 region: CASSTPGQGSWNYGYTF. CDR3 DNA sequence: TGTGCCAGCAGCACACCGGGACAGGGGAGTTGGAACTATGGCTACACCTTC.

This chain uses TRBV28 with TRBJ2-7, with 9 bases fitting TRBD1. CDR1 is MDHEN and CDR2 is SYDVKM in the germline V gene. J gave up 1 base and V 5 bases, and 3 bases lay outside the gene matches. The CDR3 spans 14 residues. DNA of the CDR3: TGTGCCAGCAGTACAGGGGGCCCATCCTACGAGCAGTACTTC. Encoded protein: CASSTGGPSYEQYF.

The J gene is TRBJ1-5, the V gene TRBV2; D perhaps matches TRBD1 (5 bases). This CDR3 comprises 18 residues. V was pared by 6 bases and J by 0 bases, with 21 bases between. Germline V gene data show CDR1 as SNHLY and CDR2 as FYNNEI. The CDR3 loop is CASSGHPGRDYSNQPQHF. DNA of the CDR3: TGTGCCAGCAGCGGGCACCCGGGACGGGATTATAGCAATCAGCCCCAGCATTTT.

This chain's CDR3 is CASSPGTVFLNTGELFF. CDR3 sequence (DNA): TGTGCCAGCAGCCCGGGTACAGTTTTCCTGAACACCGGGGAGCTGTTTTTT. The chain joins TRBV21-1 to TRBJ2-2. TRBV21-1 is a documented pseudogene. CDR3 length: 17 amino acids.

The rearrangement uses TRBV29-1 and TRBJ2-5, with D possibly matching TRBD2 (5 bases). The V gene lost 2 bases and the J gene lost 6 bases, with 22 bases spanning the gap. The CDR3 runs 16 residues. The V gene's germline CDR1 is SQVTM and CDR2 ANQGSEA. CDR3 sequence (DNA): TGCAGCGTTGAAACCGGGATCGGAAAAGGCGTGAAGACCCAGTACTTC. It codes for CSVETGIGKGVKTQYF.

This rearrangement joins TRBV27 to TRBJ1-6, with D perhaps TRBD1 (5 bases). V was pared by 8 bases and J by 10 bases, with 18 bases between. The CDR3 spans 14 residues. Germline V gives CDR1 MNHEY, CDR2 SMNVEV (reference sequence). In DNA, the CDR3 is TGTGCCAGCGGTAGCATAGGGGAAGAATCACCCCTCCACTTT. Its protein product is CASGSIGEESPLHF.

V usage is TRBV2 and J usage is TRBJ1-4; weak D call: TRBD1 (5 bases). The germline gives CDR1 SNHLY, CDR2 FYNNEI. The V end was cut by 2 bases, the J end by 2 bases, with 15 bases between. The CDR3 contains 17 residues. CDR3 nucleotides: TGTGCCAGCAGTGAATCTAGCCAGGGAGGCACTAATGAAAAACTGTTTTTT. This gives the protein CASSESSQGGTNEKLFF.

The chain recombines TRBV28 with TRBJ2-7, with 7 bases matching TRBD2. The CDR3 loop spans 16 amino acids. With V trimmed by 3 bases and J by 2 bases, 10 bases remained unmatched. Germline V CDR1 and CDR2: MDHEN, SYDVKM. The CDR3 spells CASSFALALLTYEQYF. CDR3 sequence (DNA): TGTGCCAGCAGTTTTGCACTAGCGCTTTTAACCTACGAGCAGTACTTC.

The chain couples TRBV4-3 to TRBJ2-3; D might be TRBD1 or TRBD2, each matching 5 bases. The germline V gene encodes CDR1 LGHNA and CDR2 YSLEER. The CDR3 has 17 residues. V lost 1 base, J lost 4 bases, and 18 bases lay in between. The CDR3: CASSQVGLASGSDTQYF. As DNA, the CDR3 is TGCGCCAGCAGCCAAGTGGGGCTAGCATCGGGCTCAGATACGCAGTATTTT.

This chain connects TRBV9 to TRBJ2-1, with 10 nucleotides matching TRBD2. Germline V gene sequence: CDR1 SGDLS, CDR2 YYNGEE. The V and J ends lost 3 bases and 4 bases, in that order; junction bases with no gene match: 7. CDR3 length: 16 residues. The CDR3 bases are TGTGCCAGCAGCGACTCCACTAGCGGGGAATACAATGAGCAGTTCTTC. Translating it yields CASSDSTSGEYNEQFF.

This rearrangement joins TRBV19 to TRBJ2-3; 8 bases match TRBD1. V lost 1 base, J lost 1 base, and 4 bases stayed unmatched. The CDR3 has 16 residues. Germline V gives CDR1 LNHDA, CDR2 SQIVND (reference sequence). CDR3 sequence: CASSIGRGLGTDTQYF. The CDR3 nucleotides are TGTGCCAGTAGTATAGGCAGGGGGCTCGGCACAGATACGCAGTATTTT.

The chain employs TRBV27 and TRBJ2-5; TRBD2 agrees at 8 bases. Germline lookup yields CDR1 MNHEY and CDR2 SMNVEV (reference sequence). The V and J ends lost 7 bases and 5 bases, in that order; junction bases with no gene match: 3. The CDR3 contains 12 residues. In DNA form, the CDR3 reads TGTGCCAGCAAAACGGGGGGGGAGACCCAGTACTTC. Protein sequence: CASKTGGETQYF.

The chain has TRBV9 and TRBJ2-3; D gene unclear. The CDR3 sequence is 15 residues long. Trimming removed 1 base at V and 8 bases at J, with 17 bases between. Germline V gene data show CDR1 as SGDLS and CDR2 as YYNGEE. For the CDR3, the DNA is TGTGCCAGCAGCGTAAGTCCCGATCCGGGTGGTACGCAGTATTTT. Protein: CASSVSPDPGGTQYF.

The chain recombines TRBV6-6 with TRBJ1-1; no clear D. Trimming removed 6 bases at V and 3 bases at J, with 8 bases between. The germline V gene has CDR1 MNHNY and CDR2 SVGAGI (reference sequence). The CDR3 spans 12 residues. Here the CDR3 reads CASRSYDTEAFF. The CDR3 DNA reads TGTGCCAGCAGGTCGTACGACACTGAAGCTTTCTTT.

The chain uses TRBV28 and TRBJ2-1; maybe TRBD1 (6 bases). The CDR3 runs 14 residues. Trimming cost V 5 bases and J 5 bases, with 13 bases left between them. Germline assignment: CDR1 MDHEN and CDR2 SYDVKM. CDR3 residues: CASSASGTNNEQFF. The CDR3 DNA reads TGTGCCAGCAGTGCCTCCGGGACAAACAATGAGCAGTTCTTC. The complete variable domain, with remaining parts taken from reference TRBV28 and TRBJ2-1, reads DVKVTQSSRYLVKRTGEKVFLECVQDMDHENMFWYRQDPGLGLRLIYFSYDVKMKEKGDIPEGYSVSREKKERFSLILESASTNQTSMYLCASSASGTNNEQFFGPGTRLTVL.

In DNA, the CDR3 is TGTGCCAGTAGTATAGCCTCTCGGCAGGGGGCGGAAGATGGCTACACCTTC. This gives the protein CASSIASRQGAEDGYTF. This chain connects TRBV19 to TRBJ1-2, with 8 bases aligning to TRBD1. The CDR3 sequence is 17 residues long. J gave up 6 bases and V 1 base, and 13 bases lay outside the gene matches. Germline assignment: CDR1 LNHDA and CDR2 SQIVND (reference sequence).

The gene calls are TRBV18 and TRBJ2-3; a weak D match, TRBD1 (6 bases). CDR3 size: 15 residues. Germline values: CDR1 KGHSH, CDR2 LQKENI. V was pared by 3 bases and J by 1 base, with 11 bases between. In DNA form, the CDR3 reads TGTGCCAGCTCACCCTCGAAGGGGGGCACAGATACGCAGTATTTT. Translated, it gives CASSPSKGGTDTQYF.